This TCR beta chain was identified in a study of blood T cell repertoires in COVID-19. Across the whole study: Acute and convalescent COVID-19 specimens originated in the United States, Italy and Spain. Sample material is recorded as cDNA or gDNA derived from T cells, B-cell-depleted T cells, or PBMCs.

Per the germline V gene, CDR1 is SGHDN and CDR2 is FVKESK. The CDR3 is 15 amino acids. V lost 0 bases and J 0 bases, leaving 9 bases between the germline ends. In the original analysis: Estimation of nucleated cell counts relied on the amplification of reference gene primers. The data were produced by immunoSEQ multiplex PCR, yet TCRdb's version contains in-frame clones alone and is incomplete. Clonal size and the V and J genes are those of that table, whereas D and trimming came from the DNA. This table holds under 170,000 clones, roughly 90% found once. The sequenced sample was peripheral blood. The clonotype comes from a woman between 55 and 75 years old with active or convalescent COVID-19. The chain links TRBV14 to TRBJ2-7; the D is unclear. The CDR3 spells CASSQDRQASYEQYF. The CDR3 DNA reads TGTGCCAGCAGCCAAGATAGGCAGGCCTCCTACGAGCAGTACTTC.